Listed here are 21 T cell receptor beta chains from one sample, sequenced in a study of radiotherapy plus CTLA-4 blockade in lung cancer. Assay used: immunoSEQ multiplex PCR; TCRdb lists only in-frame clones, some missing. The table lists 55,000 to 80,000 clones, around 82% of them singletons. Specimen: peripheral blood, collected from a patient treated with radiotherapy plus ipilimumab. The receptors stem from a human donor with non-small cell lung cancer who had a complete response to radiotherapy plus ipilimumab.

This clone was recorded once. The V and J genes are TRBV12-5 and TRBJ2-7; D is unresolved. Between the trimmed V and J ends, which lost 5 bases and 3 bases, there was a span of 17 bases. Germline V gene lookup returns CDR1 LGHNT and CDR2 FRNRAP. CDR3 size: 15 residues. In DNA form, the CDR3 reads TGTGCTAGTGGTACACCGGGCGCTTACCTCTACGAGCAGTACTTC. Protein product: CASGTPGAYLYEQYF.

This clone is a singleton in its sample. The chain has TRBV6-5 and TRBJ1-2; D unresolved. Germline V lookup: CDR1 MNHEY, CDR2 SVGAGI. Trimming took off 6 bases at V and 0 bases at J, with 11 bases between the two ends. This CDR3 is built from 14 residues. Written as DNA, the CDR3 is TGTGCCAGCAGGGCGGCACAAGCTAACTATGGCTACACCTTC. This encodes CASRAAQANYGYTF.

The J gene is TRBJ2-5, the V gene TRBV10-2; D gene uncertain. Trimming removed 5 bases at V and 2 bases at J, with 12 bases between. Germline V lookup: CDR1 WSHSY, CDR2 SAAADI. The length of the CDR3 is 14 residues. CDR3: CASSPPFGQETQYF. CDR3 DNA sequence: TGCGCCAGCAGTCCCCCCTTTGGACAAGAGACCCAGTACTTC.

This clone was seen a few times. The chain couples TRBV6-5 to TRBJ2-7, with 7 bases fitting TRBD2. Germline V lookup: CDR1 MNHEY, CDR2 SVGAGI. This CDR3 contains 14 residues. V shed 6 bases and J 2 bases; nucleotides not matched to a gene: 7. CDR3 region: CASSPWTSAYEQYF. The CDR3 bases are TGTGCCAGCAGCCCCTGGACTAGTGCCTACGAGCAGTACTTC.

V is TRBV4-3 and J is TRBJ2-1, with a tentative D call TRBD2 (6 bases). Germline V CDR1 and CDR2: LGHNA, YSLEER. The ends were cut back, 0 bases at V and 3 bases at J, with 9 bases in the middle. The CDR3 has 15 residues. The CDR3 spells CASSQDFGSYNEQFF. Here the CDR3 DNA reads TGCGCCAGCAGCCAAGACTTCGGGAGCTACAATGAGCAGTTCTTC.

This sequence joins TRBV5-6 and TRBJ2-2; D could derive from TRBD1 or TRBD2 (6 bases each). Germline loops: CDR1 SGHDT, CDR2 YYEEEE. The V gene lost 1 base and the J gene lost 1 base, with 8 bases spanning the gap. The CDR3 runs to 15 residues. The chain's CDR3 is CASSLRGVNTGELFF. CDR3 in DNA: TGTGCCAGCAGCTTGAGGGGGGTGAACACCGGGGAGCTGTTTTTT.

The genes are TRBV4-3 and TRBJ2-3; D gene ambiguous. V lost 0 bases, J lost 1 base, and 8 bases lay in between. This CDR3 contains 15 residues. Germline V gene lookup returns CDR1 LGHNA and CDR2 YSLEER. The CDR3: CASSQEIGGTDTQYF. In DNA, the CDR3 is TGCGCCAGCAGCCAAGAGATTGGGGGCACAGATACGCAGTATTTT.

This chain joins TRBV6-5 and TRBJ2-2; TRBD2 aligns across 8 bases. Germline CDR1 and CDR2: MNHEY and SVGAGI. V was clipped by 6 bases and J by 5 bases; unmatched bases: 8. This CDR3 comprises 15 residues. The CDR3 region is CASRTSGTFTGELFF. CDR3 sequence (DNA): TGTGCCAGCAGAACTAGCGGAACTTTTACCGGGGAGCTGTTTTTT.

This clone appeared once. The final CDR3 position lacks the conserved phenylalanine or tryptophan, pointing to a likely read error. The rearrangement joins TRBV5-6 to TRBJ2-3, with 7 bases lining up with TRBD2. Germline V gene data show CDR1 as SGHDT and CDR2 as YYEEEE. CDR3 size: 14 residues. The junction had 12 bases not matched to a gene; V was cut back by 7 bases and J by 7 bases. The CDR3 DNA sequence: TGTGCCAGCGGCCTCTATAGCGGGTGGAATACGCAGTATTCT. The encoded protein is CASGLYSGWNTQYS.

This chain connects TRBV5-1 to TRBJ1-1; D is possibly TRBD1 (6 bases). Germline values: CDR1 SGHRS, CDR2 YFSETQ. The length of the CDR3 is 14 residues. V was trimmed by 4 bases and J by 5 bases, leaving 15 bases between them. Written as DNA, the CDR3 is TGCGCCAGCAGCCCTAACTACAGGGAGACTGAAGCTTTCTTT. It translates to CASSPNYRETEAFF.

V is TRBV13 and J is TRBJ1-2; the match to TRBD1 covers 8 bases. The CDR3 spans 14 residues. Germline V CDR1 and CDR2: PRHDT, FYEKMQ (reference sequence). The ends lost 4 bases at V and 1 base at J; junction bases unmatched: 2. CDR3 in amino acids: CASSYDRGNYGYTF. The CDR3 coding sequence is TGTGCCAGCAGCTATGACAGGGGTAACTATGGCTACACCTTC.

This chain connects TRBV6-6 to TRBJ1-1, with D tentatively TRBD1 (5 bases). CDR3 length: 13 residues. Germline V gives CDR1 MNHNY, CDR2 SVGAGI (reference sequence). With 6 bases removed from V and 1 base from J, the gap between germline ends came to 9 bases. CDR3 sequence reads: CASRKDRNTEAFF. The CDR3 DNA is TGTGCCAGCAGAAAAGACAGGAACACTGAAGCTTTCTTT.

V gene TRBV7-6 combines with J gene TRBJ2-4; TRBD2 agrees at 13 bases. The CDR3 is 18 amino acids. In germline, CDR1 is SGHVS, CDR2 FNYEAQ. The V gene end was trimmed by 4 bases and the J gene end by 0 bases; junction bases not matched to a gene: 6. The CDR3 DNA reads as TGTGCCAGCAGCTCCGGACTAGCGGGAGCCCTAGCCAAAAACATTCAGTACTTC. It encodes CASSSGLAGALAKNIQYF.

This clone was observed a few times. The same CDR3 also results from other DNA sequences found in this sample. The CDR3 coding sequence is TGTGCCAGCAGCTTAGGTTCAGAGACCCAGTACTTC. This translates into CASSLGSETQYF. The gene calls are TRBV11-3 and TRBJ2-5, with D hard to call. V gave up 1 base and J gave up 4 bases, with 4 bases separating them. Germline loops: CDR1 SGHNT, CDR2 YENEEA. This CDR3 has 12 residues.

The V and J genes are TRBV6-6 and TRBJ2-5; unclear D gene. This CDR3 comprises 15 residues. Germline values: CDR1 MNHNY, CDR2 SVGAGI (reference sequence). The V end was cut by 4 bases, the J end by 1 base, with 13 bases between. The CDR3 sequence is CASSLYSVRQETQYF. CDR3 in DNA: TGTGCCAGCAGTTTATACAGCGTACGCCAAGAGACCCAGTACTTC.

The chain has TRBV15 and TRBJ1-5; no firm D call. V gave up 4 bases and J gave up 4 bases, with 8 bases separating them. There are 13 residues in the CDR3. Germline CDR1 reads LNHNV; CDR2 reads YYDKDF (reference sequence). CDR3 coding DNA: TGTGCCACCAGCAAGCGGCAAAATCAGCCCCAGCATTTT. Amino acid sequence: CATSKRQNQPQHF. The variable domain in full, completed from reference TRBV15 and TRBJ1-5, reads DAMVIQNPRYQVTQFGKPVTLSCSQTLNHNVMYWYQQKSSQAPKLLFHYYDKDFNNEADTPDNFQSRRPNTSFCFLDIRSPGLGDTAMYLCATSKRQNQPQHFGDGTRLSIL.

This chain links TRBV7-2 with TRBJ1-4; the match to TRBD1 covers 7 bases. Per germline, CDR1 SGHTA and CDR2 FQGNSA. V was pared by 5 bases and J by 8 bases, with 8 bases of the junction left unmatched. CDR3 size: 14 residues. In DNA, the CDR3 is TGTGCCAGCAGCGTCGACAGGGCTGGAGAAAAACTGTTTTTT. It codes for CASSVDRAGEKLFF. The variable domain in full, with the rest retrieved from reference TRBV7-2 and TRBJ1-4, is GAGVSQSPSNKVTEKGKDVELRCDPISGHTALYWYRQSLGQGLEFLIYFQGNSAPDKSGLPSDRFSAERTGGSVSTLTIQRTQQEDSAVYLCASSVDRAGEKLFFGSGTQLSVL.

This clone was picked up one time. Other DNA sequences within the sample encode an identical CDR3. The chain is built from TRBV7-9 and TRBJ1-4; D uncertain. The CDR3 spans 14 residues. Germline V gene lookup returns CDR1 SEHNR and CDR2 FQNEAQ (reference sequence). V dropped 5 bases and J dropped 0 bases, with 7 bases sitting between them. The CDR3 is CASSRRATNEKLFF. Here the CDR3 DNA reads TGTGCCAGCAGCCGCAGAGCAACTAATGAAAAACTGTTTTTT.

The J gene is TRBJ1-2, the V gene TRBV18, with a weak D call TRBD1 (6 bases). The V gene lost 3 bases and the J gene lost 3 bases, with 14 bases spanning the gap. This CDR3 spans 15 amino acids. From germline, CDR1 is KGHSH and CDR2 LQKENI. CDR3 bases: TGTGCCAGCTCACCCTCAGGGGCGGTGGACTATGGCTACACCTTC. It specifies CASSPSGAVDYGYTF.

This clone has just a few counts. The rearrangement links TRBV7-9 to TRBJ1-5; D not certain. Trimming cost V 3 bases and J 6 bases, with 9 bases left between them. Germline loops: CDR1 SEHNR, CDR2 FQNEAQ (reference sequence). The CDR3 contains 13 residues. The CDR3 coding sequence is TGTGCCAGCAGCTTGCAATCGGGTCAGCCCCAGCATTTT. This translates into CASSLQSGQPQHF.

This clone is labeled medium-sized. The chain has TRBV10-3 and TRBJ2-6; tentative D call: TRBD1 (6 bases). Trimming left V 0 bases short and J 0 bases short, with 12 bases between. The CDR3 runs 18 residues. The germline CDR1 and CDR2 sequences are ENHRY and SYGVKD. CDR3 nucleotides: TGTGCCATCAGTGAGTCGACAGGAAGTGGCTCTGGGGCCAACGTCCTGACTTTC. Its protein is CAISESTGSGSGANVLTF.